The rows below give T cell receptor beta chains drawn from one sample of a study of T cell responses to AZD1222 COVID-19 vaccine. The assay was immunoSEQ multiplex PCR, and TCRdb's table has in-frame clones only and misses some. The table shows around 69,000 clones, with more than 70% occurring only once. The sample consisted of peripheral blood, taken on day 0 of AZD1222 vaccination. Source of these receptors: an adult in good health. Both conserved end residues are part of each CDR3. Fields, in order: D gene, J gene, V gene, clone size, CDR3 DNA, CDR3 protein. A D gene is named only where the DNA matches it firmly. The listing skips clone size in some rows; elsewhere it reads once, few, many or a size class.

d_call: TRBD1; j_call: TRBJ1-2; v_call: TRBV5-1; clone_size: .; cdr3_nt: TGCGCCAGCAGTCTACATCAGGGGGCAAACTATGGCTACACCTTC; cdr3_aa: CASSLHQGANYGYTF
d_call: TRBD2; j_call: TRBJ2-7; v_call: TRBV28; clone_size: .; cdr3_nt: TGTGCCAGCCAAGCGGGGGAAGCCTACGAGCAGTACTTC; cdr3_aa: CASQAGEAYEQYF
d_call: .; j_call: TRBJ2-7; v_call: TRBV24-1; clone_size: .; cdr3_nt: TGTGCCACCAAACTCGAGCAGTACTTC; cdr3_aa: CATKLEQYF
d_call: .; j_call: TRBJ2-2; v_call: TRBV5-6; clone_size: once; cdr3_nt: TGTGCCAGCAGCCGCAGGGGCCCCGGGGAGCTGTTTTTT; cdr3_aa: CASSRRGPGELFF
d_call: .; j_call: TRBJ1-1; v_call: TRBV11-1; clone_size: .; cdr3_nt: TGTGCCAGCAGCTTAGCAGTTGGCACTGAAGCTTTCTTT; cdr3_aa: CASSLAVGTEAFF
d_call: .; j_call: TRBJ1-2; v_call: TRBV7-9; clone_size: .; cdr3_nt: TGTGCCAGCAGCCCAGGACAGAGACATGGCTACACCTTC; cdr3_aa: CASSPGQRHGYTF
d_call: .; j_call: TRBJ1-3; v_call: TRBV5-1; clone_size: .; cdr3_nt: TGCGCCAGCAGCGGCGGGGCAGACGGAAACACCATATATTTT; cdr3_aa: CASSGGADGNTIYF
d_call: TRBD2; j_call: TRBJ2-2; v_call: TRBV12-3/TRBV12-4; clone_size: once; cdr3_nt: TGTGCCAGTAGGACTAGGGGGGAGCTGTTTTTT; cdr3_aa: CASRTRGELFF
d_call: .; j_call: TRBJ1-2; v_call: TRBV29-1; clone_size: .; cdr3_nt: TGCAGCCCGAGCCCCGACAGGTCCTATGGCTACACCTTC; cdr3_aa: CSPSPDRSYGYTF
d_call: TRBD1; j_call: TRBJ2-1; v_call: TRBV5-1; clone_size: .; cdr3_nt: TGCGCCAGCAGCCAAATCTGGACAGGGGCCGTCAATGAGCAGTTCTTC; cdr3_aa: CASSQIWTGAVNEQFF
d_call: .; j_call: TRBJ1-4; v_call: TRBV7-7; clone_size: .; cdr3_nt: TGTGCCACCTCCTGGGCGATTAATGAAAAACTGTTTTTT; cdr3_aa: CATSWAINEKLFF
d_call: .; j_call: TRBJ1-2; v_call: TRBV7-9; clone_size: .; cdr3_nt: TGTGCCAGCAGCCCTGGGTTCTATGGCTACACCTTC; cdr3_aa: CASSPGFYGYTF
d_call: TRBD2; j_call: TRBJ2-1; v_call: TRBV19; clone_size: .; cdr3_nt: TGTGCCAGCAGTACAAGCGGGGGGGCCTTAAATGAGCAGTTCTTC; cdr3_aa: CASSTSGGALNEQFF
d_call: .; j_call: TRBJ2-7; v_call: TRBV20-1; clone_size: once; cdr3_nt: TGCAGTGCTACGAATACCTACGAGCAGTACTTC; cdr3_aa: CSATNTYEQYF
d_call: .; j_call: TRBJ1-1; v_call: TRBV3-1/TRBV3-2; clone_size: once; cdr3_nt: TGTGCCAGCAGCCACGGGAGGAACACTGAAGCTTTCTTT; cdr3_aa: CASSHGRNTEAFF
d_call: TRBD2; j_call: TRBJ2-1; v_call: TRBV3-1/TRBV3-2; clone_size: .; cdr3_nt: TGTGCCAGCAGCGCCGCTAGCGGGGGGGCCGGGAATGAGCAGTTCTTC; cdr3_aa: CASSAASGGAGNEQFF
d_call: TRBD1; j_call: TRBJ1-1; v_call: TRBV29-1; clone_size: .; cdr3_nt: TGCAGCGCCACGGACAGGGGCGTGAACACTGAAGCTTTCTTT; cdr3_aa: CSATDRGVNTEAFF
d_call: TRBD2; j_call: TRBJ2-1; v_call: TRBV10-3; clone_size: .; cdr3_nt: TGTGCCATCAGTGCTACTAGCGGGGGGGCCAATGAGCAGTTCTTC; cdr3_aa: CAISATSGGANEQFF
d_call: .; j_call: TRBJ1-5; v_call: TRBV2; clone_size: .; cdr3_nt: TGTGCCAGCAGTGAAAGGGCCTGGGAGAAGCCCGATCAGCCCCAGCATTTT; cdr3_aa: CASSERAWEKPDQPQHF
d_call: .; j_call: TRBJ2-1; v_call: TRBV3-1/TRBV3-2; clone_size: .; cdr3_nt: TGTGCCAGCAGCCAAAGCCGGGCCAATGAGCAGTTCTTC; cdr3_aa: CASSQSRANEQFF
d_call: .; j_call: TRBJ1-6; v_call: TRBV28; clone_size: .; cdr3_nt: TGTGCCAGCAGTTTATACGGACCCCTCCACTTT; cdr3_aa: CASSLYGPLHF
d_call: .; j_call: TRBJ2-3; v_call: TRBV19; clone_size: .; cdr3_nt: TGTGCCAGTAAGGAGGGGACTAGCACAGATACGCAGTATTTT; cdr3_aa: CASKEGTSTDTQYF
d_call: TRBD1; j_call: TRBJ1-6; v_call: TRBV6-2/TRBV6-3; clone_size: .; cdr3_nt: TGTGCCAGCAGTTACGGAAGGGACAGGAGGTTACATTCACCCCTCCACTTT; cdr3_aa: CASSYGRDRRLHSPLHF
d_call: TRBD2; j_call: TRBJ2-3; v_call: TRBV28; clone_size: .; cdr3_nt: TGTGCCAGCAGTTTAGCTTCTAGCGGGAACACAGATACGCAGTATTTT; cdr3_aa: CASSLASSGNTDTQYF
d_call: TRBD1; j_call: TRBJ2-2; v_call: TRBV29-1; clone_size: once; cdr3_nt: TGCAGCGTTGCAAGGGACAGGGGGCGAACCGGGGAGCTGTTTTTT; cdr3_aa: CSVARDRGRTGELFF
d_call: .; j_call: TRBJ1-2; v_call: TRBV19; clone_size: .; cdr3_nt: TGTGCCAGTAGTATTGATGGGCATTTCGTGGGGGCGAAGAACTATGGCTACACCTTC; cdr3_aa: CASSIDGHFVGAKNYGYTF
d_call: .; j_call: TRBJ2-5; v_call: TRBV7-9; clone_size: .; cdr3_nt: TGTGCCAGCAGCGCGGCGGGGTTGGTAGAGACCCAGTACTTC; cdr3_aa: CASSAAGLVETQYF
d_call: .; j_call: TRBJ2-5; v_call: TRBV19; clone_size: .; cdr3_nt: TGTGCCAGTACTGGGGGATACCAAGAGACCCAGTACTTC; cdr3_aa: CASTGGYQETQYF
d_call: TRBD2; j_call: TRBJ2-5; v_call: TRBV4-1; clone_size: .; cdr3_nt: TGCGCCAGCAGCCAAGCCGGGGGGGCTCAAGAGACCCAGTACTTC; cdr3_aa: CASSQAGGAQETQYF